This entry is about one T cell receptor beta chain. The entry originates in a study of blood T cell repertoires in COVID-19. Trimming took 5 bases from V and 0 from J; bases not matched to a gene: 7. CDR1 and CDR2 from the germline V gene are MNHEY and SVGAGI. This CDR3 comprises 15 residues. TCRdb's copy holds only in-frame clones and misses some; the assay was immunoSEQ multiplex PCR. This table holds 130,000 to 150,000 clones, over 75% found once. The receptor was isolated from a woman aged 55-75 years with COVID-19, enrolled during active disease. The sample consisted of peripheral blood. The chain links TRBV6-5 to TRBJ2-7, with 7 bases identical to TRBD2. Here the CDR3 reads CASSPLGGSSYEQYF. The CDR3 DNA reads as TGTGCCAGCAGTCCCCTGGGAGGGAGCTCCTACGAGCAGTACTTC.